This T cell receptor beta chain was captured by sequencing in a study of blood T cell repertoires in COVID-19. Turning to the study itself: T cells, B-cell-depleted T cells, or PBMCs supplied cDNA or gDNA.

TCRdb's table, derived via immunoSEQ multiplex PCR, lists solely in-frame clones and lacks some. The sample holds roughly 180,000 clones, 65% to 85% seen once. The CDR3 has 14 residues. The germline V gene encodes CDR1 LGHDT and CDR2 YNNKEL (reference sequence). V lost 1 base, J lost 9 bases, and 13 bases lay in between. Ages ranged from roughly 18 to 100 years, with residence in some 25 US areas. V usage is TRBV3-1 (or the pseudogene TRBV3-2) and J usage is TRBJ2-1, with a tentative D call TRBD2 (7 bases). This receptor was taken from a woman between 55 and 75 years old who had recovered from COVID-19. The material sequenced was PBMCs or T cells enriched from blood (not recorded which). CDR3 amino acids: CASSQAGRGTEQFF. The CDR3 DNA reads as TGTGCCAGCAGCCAAGCAGGGAGGGGGACTGAGCAGTTCTTC.